This TCR beta chain was identified in a study of T-cell reconstitution after alpha-beta-depleted transplantation in children (TCRdb year 2016). The study in broad terms: Using TCR repertoire profiling, the study quantitatively followed how T-cell immune reconstitution unfolded in children after TCRalphabeta/CD19-depleted allogeneic hematopoietic cell transplantation.

V is shortened by 6 bases, J by 4 bases, and the region joining them spans 16 bases. The CDR3, cysteine through phenylalanine, is 15 amino acids long. Of the read, only the CDR3 DNA is kept; its 45 bases are in frame from base 1. The CDR1 and CDR2 encoded by the germline V gene (reference sequence) are LNHDA and SQIVND. The receptor library was made with PCR. The run used an Illumina HiSeq 2500. Molecular barcoding was employed in the preparation of TCR libraries, with unique molecular identifiers being used to normalize TCRbeta repertoire quantification. TCRdb reran the public reads through fastp at Q25 and MiXCR, keeping productive beta chains. Each entry is one CDR3 protein sequence, shown with its most common DNA and genes. The sample table lists 350,000 to 400,000 distinct CDR3 sequences, about a fifth of them with a count of one. The ten most abundant clones make up 3.5% to 4% of the sample. In regard to this clonotype: Its antigen specificity is not known. No base quality information exists; no much larger clone differs at one position.

The chain couples TRBV19 to TRBJ1-5; a confident D gene designation cannot be given. The material was PBMCs from the stem cell graft donor, obtained from the stem cell graft. This TCR came from a human donor who donated a stem cell graft to a child with acute myeloid leukemia. The CDR3 region reads CASRYREDSNQPQHF. The nucleotides read TGTGCCAGTAGGTATAGGGAGGACTCTAATCAGCCCCAGCATTTT.